The present TCR beta chain was sequenced within a study of blood T cell repertoires in COVID-19. Study information: From the United States, Italy and Spain came samples of acute and convalescent COVID-19.

As processed by the authors: Cell counts per sample came from amplifying reference gene primers. Some clones are missing from TCRdb's copy, which holds only in-frame ones; the method was immunoSEQ multiplex PCR. Clone size and the V and J calls come from that table; the DNA yielded D and trimming. The sample holds some 320,000 clones, 88% seen once. Germline V gene lookup returns CDR1 LNHDA and CDR2 SQIVND (reference sequence). V was pared by 4 bases and J by 4 bases, with 5 bases of the junction left unmatched. The length of the CDR3 is 14 residues. The sequenced sample consisted of peripheral blood. The genes are TRBV19 and TRBJ1-1; 8 bases are shared with TRBD1. The TCR originated in a woman younger than 45 who had recovered from COVID-19. The CDR3, as DNA: TGTGCCAGTAGTACACACACAGGGGGCACTGAAGCTTTCTTT. Its translation is CASSTHTGGTEAFF.